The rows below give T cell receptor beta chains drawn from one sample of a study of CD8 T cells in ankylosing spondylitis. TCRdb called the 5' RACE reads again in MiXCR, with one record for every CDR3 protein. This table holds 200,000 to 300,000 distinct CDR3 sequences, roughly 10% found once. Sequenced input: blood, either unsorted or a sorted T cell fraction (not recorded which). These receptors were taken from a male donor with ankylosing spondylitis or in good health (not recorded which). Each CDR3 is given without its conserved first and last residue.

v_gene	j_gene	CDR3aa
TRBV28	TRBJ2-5	ASSSKGGTQETQY
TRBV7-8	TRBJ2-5	ASSSGTGETQY
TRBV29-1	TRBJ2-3	SASTSGRTDTQY
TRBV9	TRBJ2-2	ASSATGDVTNTGELF
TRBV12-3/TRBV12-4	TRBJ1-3	ASSLSTTGNTIY
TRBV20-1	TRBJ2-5	SAGPPWVYQETQY
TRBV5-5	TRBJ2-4	ASSLRFGVAKNIQY
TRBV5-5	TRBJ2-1	ASRHTHNEQF
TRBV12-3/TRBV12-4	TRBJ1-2	ASSSRGGHGYT
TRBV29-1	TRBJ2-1	SVGPRQARNNEQF
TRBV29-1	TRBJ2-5	SVETGYKTQY
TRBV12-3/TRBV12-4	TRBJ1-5	ASSPGVYPNQPQH
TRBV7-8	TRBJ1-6	ASSQPRGGPNSPLH
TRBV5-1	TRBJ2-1	ASSPTRGGPYNEQF
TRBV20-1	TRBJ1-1	RASPDATEAF
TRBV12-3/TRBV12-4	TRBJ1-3	ASSWDRRLSGNTIY
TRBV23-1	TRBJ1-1	ASSQSEGQADFVNTEAF
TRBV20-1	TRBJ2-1	SARAISGVDYNEQF
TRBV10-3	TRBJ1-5	ATSEGNQPQH
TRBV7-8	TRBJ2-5	ASSLGQQETQY
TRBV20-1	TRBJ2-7	SASARSGSSEQY
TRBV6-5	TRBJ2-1	ASSSGTTSYNEQF
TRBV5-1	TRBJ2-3	ASSPTSGSGGDTQY
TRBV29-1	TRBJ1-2	SVEGTDAYGYT
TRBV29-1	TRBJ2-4	SVEQHYIAKNIQY
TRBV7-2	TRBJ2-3	ASSLSLTLRRSLTDTQY
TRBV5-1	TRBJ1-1	ASSTSGGLLNTEAF
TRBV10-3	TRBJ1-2	AISPSGTGDYGYT
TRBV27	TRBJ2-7	ASSFGQGGEQY
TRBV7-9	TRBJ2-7	ASSGTDRPFYEQY
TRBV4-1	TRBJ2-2	ASSQLGPGELF
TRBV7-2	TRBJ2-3	ASSGPWTPTDTQY
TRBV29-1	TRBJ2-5	SVGEAQETQY